The 30 T cell receptor beta chains given below trace back to one sample, sequenced in a study of human thymus T cells. Sequencing was performed with immunoSEQ multiplex PCR; in TCRdb, only in-frame clones are kept and a portion is missing. The data show under 150,000 clones, with more than 90% seen just once and under 0.025% held by the top ten. Resections that were taken during corrective heart surgery supplied the thymus tissue. The source material was thymus tissue. The source of these receptors is a boy in the first two years of life with a congenital heart defect but otherwise immunologically healthy.

The CDR3 coding sequence is TGCGCCAGCAGCCCCCGACCCCGGGTAACTAACTATGGCTACACCTTC. Residues: CASSPRPRVTNYGYTF. The chain recombines TRBV4-3 with TRBJ1-2; D ambiguous. The V end was cut by 4 bases, the J end by 0 bases, with 15 bases between. In germline, CDR1 is LGHNA, CDR2 YSLEER. The length of the CDR3 is 16 residues.

The chain carries TRBV28 and TRBJ1-1; TRBD1 might be the D (6 bases). With 1 base removed from V and 1 base from J, the gap between germline ends came to 10 bases. Germline V lookup: CDR1 MDHEN, CDR2 SYDVKM. The CDR3 consists of 15 residues. This CDR3 is CASSLSAGQNTEAFF. The CDR3 DNA follows: TGTGCCAGCAGTTTATCGGCGGGACAGAACACTGAAGCTTTCTTT.

V is TRBV29-1 and J is TRBJ2-1; 9 bases fit TRBD2. This CDR3 is built from 15 residues. J was trimmed by 7 bases and V by 3 bases; bases with no gene match: 10. Germline loops: CDR1 SQVTM, CDR2 ANQGSEA. The CDR3 region is CSVEERGARSNEQFF. CDR3 nucleotides: TGCAGCGTTGAGGAGCGGGGGGCTCGTTCGAATGAGCAGTTCTTC.

V gene TRBV6-5 combines with J gene TRBJ2-7, with TRBD2 matching 8 bases. The V and J ends lost 3 bases and 1 base, in that order; junction bases with no gene match: 8. CDR3 size: 16 residues. The germline V gene encodes CDR1 MNHEY and CDR2 SVGAGI. The CDR3 nucleotides are TGTGCCAGCAGTTATCCAACTAGCGGAGCATCCTACGAGCAGTACTTC. This gives the protein CASSYPTSGASYEQYF.

This sequence joins TRBV4-1 and TRBJ1-6; no definite D call. CDR3 length: 16 residues. V lost 0 bases to trimming and J lost 9 bases, with 15 bases between them. CDR1 is MGHRA and CDR2 is YSYEKL in the germline V gene. CDR3 sequence (DNA): TGCGCCAGCAGCCAAGAAGTCATGGATGGGAGTTCACCCCTCCACTTT. As protein: CASSQEVMDGSSPLHF.

V and J are TRBV5-6 and TRBJ2-5, with 7 bases aligning to TRBD1. The CDR3 runs 18 residues. Per germline, CDR1 SGHDT and CDR2 YYEEEE. Trimming at V came to 4 bases and at J to 4 bases, leaving 19 bases not matched to a gene. The CDR3 spells CASSPKGQRDPEGETQYF. The CDR3 DNA follows: TGTGCCAGCAGCCCAAAGGGACAGAGAGACCCTGAGGGAGAGACCCAGTACTTC.

J is TRBJ2-7 and V is TRBV7-9, with 10 bases matching TRBD1. The CDR3 covers 16 residues. Trimming removed 1 base from V and 0 bases from J; junction bases left unmatched: 3. Germline CDR1 reads SEHNR; CDR2 reads FQNEAQ (reference sequence). The CDR3 spells CASSLGDRGFSYEQYF. In DNA, the CDR3 is TGTGCCAGCAGCTTAGGGGACAGGGGTTTCTCCTACGAGCAGTACTTC.

About this clone itself: The junction differs from germline at one of its ends, possibly a read error. This CDR3 is CASSLGTGGLWEQYF. Here the CDR3 DNA reads TGTGCTAGCAGCCTAGGGACAGGGGGGCTATGGGAGCAGTACTTC. The genes are TRBV7-7 and TRBJ2-7; 11 bases are a match to TRBD1. The CDR3 runs to 15 residues. The germline CDR1 and CDR2 sequences are SSHAT and FNYEAQ (reference sequence).

The gene calls are TRBV2 and TRBJ2-5; a possible D gene is TRBD2 (6 bases). The CDR3 covers 13 residues. CDR1 is SNHLY, CDR2 FYNNEI, per germline. V was clipped by 7 bases and J by 3 bases, with 12 bases between them. Here the CDR3 DNA reads TGTGCCAGCACCCATGGCGGGGAAGAGACCCAGTACTTC. Translating gives CASTHGGEETQYF.

The chain recombines TRBV4-2 with TRBJ1-1; 11 bases are shared with TRBD1. V dropped 4 bases and J dropped 11; count of bases not matched to a gene: 9. CDR3 size: 14 residues. Germline loops: CDR1 LGHNA, CDR2 YNFKEQ. CDR3 DNA: TGTGCCAGCAGCCTTCGGACAGGGGGCGGTGGGGCTTTCTTT. Translating gives CASSLRTGGGGAFF.

This chain connects TRBV5-1 to TRBJ2-5, with 7 bases aligning to TRBD2. The junction had 14 bases not matched to a gene; V was cut back by 3 bases and J by 3 bases. CDR3 length: 17 residues. Germline CDR1 SGHRS, CDR2 YFSETQ. In nucleotides, the CDR3 is TGCGCCAGCAGCTACCCTCCCCAGACTAGCCGTAAAGAGACCCAGTACTTC. This translates into CASSYPPQTSRKETQYF.

This rearrangement joins TRBV5-1 to TRBJ1-3; D unresolved. V lost 4 bases and J 2 bases, leaving 16 bases between the germline ends. Per the germline V gene, CDR1 is SGHRS and CDR2 is YFSETQ. CDR3 length: 16 residues. The CDR3 DNA reads TGCGCCAGCAGCAATTCGGGCCCCTCCACTGGAAACACCATATATTTT. Protein product: CASSNSGPSTGNTIYF.

DNA of the CDR3: TGCAGCGTTGAAATTAAAGCCCTCTGGTGGACTGAAGCTTTCTTT. As protein: CSVEIKALWWTEAFF. This chain connects TRBV29-1 to TRBJ1-1; D not resolved. V was pared by 2 bases and J by 5 bases, with 18 bases between. The CDR3 contains 15 residues. Germline V gene sequence: CDR1 SQVTM, CDR2 ANQGSEA.

This clone was picked up one time. J is TRBJ2-1 and V is TRBV18; 9 nucleotides agree with TRBD2. There are 17 residues in the CDR3. Germline V gives CDR1 KGHSH, CDR2 LQKENI. With 6 bases clipped from V and 7 bases from J, the junction kept 16 bases outside the gene matches. The CDR3 DNA follows: TGTGCCAGCTCGCGTAATCCTCGGAGCGGGGGGCGGAATGAGCAGTTCTTC. This codes for CASSRNPRSGGRNEQFF.

The chain has TRBV6-6 and TRBJ1-4; a weak D match, TRBD1 (6 bases). The CDR3 totals 14 residues. Looked up from germline, CDR1 is MNHNY and CDR2 is SVGAGI (reference sequence). Trimming took off 2 bases at V and 4 bases at J, with 8 bases between the two ends. In nucleotides, the CDR3 is TGTGCCAGCAGTTACGGGGGGCTTAATGAAAAACTGTTTTTT. Translation gives CASSYGGLNEKLFF.

This clone was observed once. The chain uses TRBV4-3 and TRBJ1-3; D remains ambiguous. V lost 4 bases and J lost 2, with 24 bases in between. The CDR3 covers 19 residues. Per the germline V gene, CDR1 is LGHNA and CDR2 is YSLEER. This CDR3 is CASSLDSTPKRGTGNTIYF. Here the CDR3 DNA reads TGCGCCAGCAGCCTCGACTCTACGCCGAAGCGAGGGACTGGAAACACCATATATTTT.

The chain joins TRBV5-1 to TRBJ1-5; 7 nucleotides line up with TRBD1. The J segment lost 2 bases and the V segment lost 1 base, leaving 0 bases of the junction unmatched. The CDR3 sequence is 14 residues long. Looked up from germline, CDR1 is SGHRS and CDR2 is YFSETQ. The CDR3 DNA reads TGCGCCAGCAGCTTGACAGGGGGCAATCAGCCCCAGCATTTT. Translation gives CASSLTGGNQPQHF.

This rearrangement joins TRBV27 to TRBJ2-1; D could derive from TRBD1 or TRBD2 (6 bases each). The V gene lost 4 bases and the J gene lost 7 bases, with 8 bases spanning the gap. Germline values: CDR1 MNHEY, CDR2 SMNVEV (reference sequence). This CDR3 contains 12 residues. In DNA form, the CDR3 reads TGTGCCAGCAGTTGGAGGGGGAATGAGCAGTTCTTC. It translates to CASSWRGNEQFF.

The V gene is TRBV28, the J gene TRBJ2-1, with TRBD1 matching over 8 bases. Germline V gene lookup returns CDR1 MDHEN and CDR2 SYDVKM. V lost 5 bases and J lost 8; bases outside the gene matches: 11. This CDR3 comprises 15 residues. The chain's CDR3 is CASSPHPTGADEQFF. In nucleotides, the CDR3 is TGTGCCAGCAGTCCGCACCCGACAGGGGCAGATGAGCAGTTCTTC.

This clone was counted a single time. The junction differs from germline at one of its ends, possibly a read error. Other DNA sequences in the sample encode the same CDR3. The V and J genes are TRBV13 and TRBJ1-2; TRBD1 agrees at 10 bases. Germline values: CDR1 PRHDT, CDR2 FYEKMQ (reference sequence). The CDR3 has 16 residues. The CDR3 sequence is CASSSGTRDRGNGYTF. DNA for the CDR3: TGTGCCAGCAGCTCGGGGACCCGGGACAGGGGCAATGGCTACACCTTT.

V usage is TRBV9 and J usage is TRBJ1-6; 7 positions match TRBD1. CDR1 is SGDLS and CDR2 is YYNGEE in the germline V gene. The CDR3 sequence is 17 residues long. V dropped 0 bases and J dropped 3; count of bases not matched to a gene: 6. The CDR3 DNA follows: TGTGCCAGCAGCGTAGGTCCAGGGGGTTGCTATAATTCACCCCTCCACTTT. It translates to CASSVGPGGCYNSPLHF. Full variable domain (outside the CDR3, taken from reference TRBV9 and TRBJ1-6): DSGVTQTPKHLITATGQRVTLRCSPRSGDLSVYWYQQSLDQGLQFLIQYYNGEERAKGNILERFSAQQFPDLHSELNLSSLELGDSALYFCASSVGPGGCYNSPLHFGNGTRLTVT.

The chain couples TRBV13 to TRBJ1-4, with TRBD1 matching 7 bases. The CDR3 contains 15 residues. With V trimmed by 6 bases and J by 6 bases, 10 bases remained unmatched. Germline-derived CDR1 and CDR2 are PRHDT and FYEKMQ (reference sequence). This CDR3 reads CASSRSGTEDEKLFF. CDR3 sequence (DNA): TGTGCCAGCAGTCGATCCGGGACAGAGGATGAAAAACTGTTTTTT.

CDR3 loop: CASSQDRGQGKVRNQPQHF. The DNA of the CDR3 is TGTGCCAGCAGCCAAGATCGGGGACAGGGGAAGGTTCGGAATCAGCCCCAGCATTTT. J is TRBJ1-5 and V is TRBV4-2; 10 nucleotides align to TRBD1. The germline V gene encodes CDR1 LGHNA and CDR2 YNFKEQ. V dropped 0 bases and J dropped 4; count of bases not matched to a gene: 12. This CDR3 is 19 amino acids long.

The chain carries TRBV19 and TRBJ2-1; 8 nucleotides line up with TRBD2. V shed 5 bases and J 4 bases; nucleotides not matched to a gene: 13. CDR3 length: 17 amino acids. Germline CDR1 and CDR2: LNHDA and SQIVND (reference sequence). The CDR3 DNA reads TGTGCCAGTAGTGGCCCTTTGCGAGCGGGGGTTTACAATGAGCAGTTCTTC. Translated: CASSGPLRAGVYNEQFF.

The rearrangement joins TRBV4-1 to TRBJ2-5; D unclear. Trimming stripped 0 bases from V and 2 bases from J, with 10 bases between. The CDR3 totals 15 residues. Germline V gene data show CDR1 as MGHRA and CDR2 as YSYEKL. DNA for the CDR3: TGCGCCAGCAGCCAAGATCCTGACAAACAAGAGACCCAGTACTTC. Protein: CASSQDPDKQETQYF.

The gene calls are TRBV4-1 and TRBJ2-3, with D possibly called TRBD1 or TRBD2 (5 bases each). CDR1 and CDR2 from the germline V gene are MGHRA and YSYEKL. The CDR3 length is 11 residues. Trimming shortened V by 3 bases and J by 8 bases, and 6 bases separated the two germline ends. The CDR3 region has the DNA TGCGCCAGCAGCCAGGGGGTTACGCAGTATTTT. Translated, it gives CASSQGVTQYF.

This clone was counted once. V usage is TRBV27 and J usage is TRBJ2-3; 9 nucleotides line up with TRBD1. The germline V gene has CDR1 MNHEY and CDR2 SMNVEV (reference sequence). The CDR3 spans 21 residues. Losses at the gene ends were 1 base for V and 0 bases for J; bases not matched to a gene: 17. CDR3 in amino acids: CASSLFGLDRGDHPSTDTQYF. CDR3 nucleotides: TGTGCCAGCAGTTTATTTGGTTTGGACAGGGGTGACCACCCTAGCACAGATACGCAGTATTTT.

This chain uses TRBV5-6 with TRBJ2-3; a possible D gene is TRBD1 (6 bases). With 1 base removed from V and 2 bases from J, the gap between germline ends came to 20 bases. The germline V gene encodes CDR1 SGHDT and CDR2 YYEEEE. This CDR3 has 18 amino acids. The CDR3 nucleotides are TGTGCCAGCAGCTTGTACCAAGGACAGAAGGCCCTCACAGATACGCAGTATTTT. As protein: CASSLYQGQKALTDTQYF.

CDR3 sequence: CASSPRVRNIQYF. The CDR3 DNA reads TGTGCCAGCAGTCCCCGGGTCAGGAACATTCAGTACTTC. The V and J genes are TRBV27 and TRBJ2-4; D uncertain. Looked up from germline, CDR1 is MNHEY and CDR2 is SMNVEV (reference sequence). The CDR3 is made up of 13 amino acids. Trimming pared 5 bases from V and 7 bases from J, leaving 12 bases between.

V usage is TRBV4-1 and J usage is TRBJ2-1; D uncertain. The germline V and J ends were trimmed by 0 bases and 8 bases, with 5 bases remaining between them. The germline CDR1 and CDR2 sequences are MGHRA and YSYEKL. The CDR3 has 12 amino acids. CDR3 region: CASSQDIDEQFF. The DNA of the CDR3 is TGCGCCAGCAGCCAAGATATAGATGAGCAGTTCTTC.